Below, 7 T cell receptor beta chains from the same sample are listed, as sequenced in a study of shared clonotypes between healthy human individuals. Naive-designated CD8 cells lacked CD45RO, were positively enriched for CCR7, and omitted terminally differentiated effector memory CD45RA+ cells. Assay used: immunoSEQ multiplex PCR; TCRdb lists only in-frame clones, some missing. The sample contains about 2 million clones, over 85% of which appear only once. Specimen: naive CD8+ T cells sorted from blood. These receptors originate from a young man in good health.

This rearrangement joins TRBV2 to TRBJ1-2, with D possibly being TRBD1 (5 bases). The CDR3 loop spans 12 amino acids. Germline CDR1 reads SNHLY; CDR2 reads FYNNEI. V dropped 9 bases and J dropped 4 bases, with 12 bases sitting between them. The CDR3 DNA is TGTGCCAGACCGGGACTCTCCTATGGCTACACCTTC. As protein: CARPGLSYGYTF.

This chain links TRBV11-2 with TRBJ2-2; tentative D call: TRBD1 (7 bases). CDR3 length: 15 amino acids. Germline V gene lookup returns CDR1 SGHAT and CDR2 FQNNGV. V was pared by 5 bases and J by 5 bases, with 15 bases between. The CDR3: CASSNDRAGTGELFF. The DNA of the CDR3 is TGTGCCAGCAGCAATGACAGGGCGGGAACCGGGGAGCTGTTTTTT.

The V call is TRBV7-9, the J call TRBJ2-5, with 7 bases identical to TRBD2. This CDR3 has 18 amino acids. Germline V gene lookup returns CDR1 SEHNR and CDR2 FQNEAQ (reference sequence). With 2 bases clipped from V and 1 base from J, the junction kept 13 bases outside the gene matches. CDR3 protein: CASSLRNLAAFGQETQYF. CDR3 coding DNA: TGTGCCAGCAGCTTAAGGAACCTAGCGGCTTTTGGCCAAGAGACCCAGTACTTC.

This chain connects TRBV7-9 to TRBJ2-7; 8 bases are a match to TRBD2. Germline lookup yields CDR1 SEHNR and CDR2 FQNEAQ (reference sequence). Germline trimming cut 1 base from V and 5 bases from J; bases unmatched to any gene: 7. The CDR3 totals 15 residues. CDR3 sequence reads: CASSLDRTSLDEQYF. CDR3 coding DNA: TGTGCCAGCAGCTTAGATCGGACTAGCCTCGACGAGCAGTACTTC.

The chain joins TRBV4-1 to TRBJ2-1, with D perhaps TRBD2 (5 bases). Trimming took off 2 bases at V and 7 bases at J, with 15 bases between the two ends. Germline V CDR1 and CDR2: MGHRA, YSYEKL. The CDR3 totals 15 residues. The CDR3 reads CASSQIGVPINEQFF. In nucleotides, the CDR3 is TGCGCCAGCAGCCAAATCGGGGTCCCCATTAATGAGCAGTTCTTC.

Turning to this clone: In the same sample, other DNA sequences code for this CDR3. The chain employs TRBV4-3 and TRBJ2-7, with TRBD1 matching over 9 bases. The CDR3 totals 15 residues. The ends lost 0 bases at V and 2 bases at J; junction bases unmatched: 2. Germline V CDR1 and CDR2: LGHNA, YSLEER. The DNA of the CDR3 is TGCGCCAGCAGCCAAGATCGGACAGGGGCCTACGAGCAGTACTTC. This codes for CASSQDRTGAYEQYF.

The chain couples TRBV27 to TRBJ2-5, with D hard to call. V was cut by 3 bases and J by 4 bases, with 6 bases left in between. The V gene's germline CDR1 is MNHEY and CDR2 SMNVEV (reference sequence). This CDR3 has 12 residues. The CDR3 DNA follows: TGTGCCAGCAGTTTTATAAGAGAGACCCAGTACTTC. As protein: CASSFIRETQYF.